A single sample gave rise to the 20 T cell receptor beta chains below, sequenced in a study of cytomegalovirus exposure and HLA in healthy donors (dated by TCRdb to 2015 to 2018). Libraries were built with the immunoSEQ multiplex PCR assay. The multiplex PCR relied on a mix of 60 forward primers for TCR Vbeta segments and 13 reverse primers for TCR Jbeta segments. The source is immuneACCESS, and TCRdb retained only in-frame sequences with V and J called. Part of the clones is not carried over; for the studies checked, unresolved V genes explain less than half of this, and the remainder is unexplained. The sample table lists under 150,000 clones, 60% to 80% of them with a count of one. The biggest ten clones account for about 1.7% of the sample. The sequencing input was PBMCs. Receptors were obtained from a woman aged 25 to 39 in good health and CMV-seronegative.

This clone was seen a single time. The V call is TRBV2, the J call TRBJ2-2; 7 nucleotides line up with TRBD1. Per the germline V gene, CDR1 is SNHLY and CDR2 is FYNNEI. The CDR3 is 15 residues long. Trimming cost V 4 bases and J 2 bases; bases outside gene matches: 4. This chain's CDR3 is CASSAQGVNTGELFF. CDR3 sequence (DNA): TGTGCCAGCAGTGCTCAGGGGGTCAACACCGGGGAGCTGTTTTTT. Complete variable domain (other parts from reference TRBV2 and TRBJ2-2): EPEVTQTPSHQVTQMGQEVILRCVPISNHLYFYWYRQILGQKVEFLVSFYNNEISEKSEIFDDQFSVERPDGSNFTLKIRSTKLEDSAMYFCASSAQGVNTGELFFGEGSRLTVL.

In its sample, this clone was seen once. The V gene is TRBV4-1, the J gene TRBJ2-7, with TRBD1 matching over 10 bases. J lost 4 bases, V lost 3 bases, and 6 bases had no gene match. The CDR3 has 15 residues. Germline lookup yields CDR1 MGHRA and CDR2 YSYEKL. Here the CDR3 reads CASSHPGTGVYEQYF. Here the CDR3 DNA reads TGCGCCAGCAGCCATCCCGGGACAGGGGTATACGAGCAGTACTTC.

The rearrangement links TRBV7-9 to TRBJ2-3; 8 bases are a match to TRBD2. CDR1 is SEHNR, CDR2 FQNEAQ, per germline (reference sequence). V lost 5 bases and J lost 1; bases outside the gene matches: 5. This CDR3 contains 15 residues. The CDR3 nucleotides are TGTGCCAGCAGCCGAGAAGCGGGGGGCACAGATACGCAGTATTTT. It specifies CASSREAGGTDTQYF.

This chain links TRBV5-6 with TRBJ1-1; no clear D. The germline CDR1 and CDR2 sequences are SGHDT and YYEEEE. CDR3 length: 13 residues. The V and J ends lost 0 bases and 6 bases respectively, with 9 bases between them. CDR3 protein: CASSLAGPAEAFF. Written as DNA, the CDR3 is TGTGCCAGCAGCTTGGCCGGTCCCGCTGAAGCTTTCTTT.

V and J are TRBV18 and TRBJ1-2; 9 nucleotides match TRBD1. Germline CDR1 and CDR2: KGHSH and LQKENI. CDR3 size: 14 residues. Trimming cost V 6 bases and J 8 bases; bases outside gene matches: 10. In nucleotides, the CDR3 is TGTGCCAGCTCGCCATTTGGGACAGGGAGCGGCTACACCTTC. Translation gives CASSPFGTGSGYTF.

V usage is TRBV29-1 and J usage is TRBJ1-4, with no clear D. Germline CDR1 is SQVTM and CDR2 is ANQGSEA. Trimming shortened V by 6 bases and J by 0 bases, and 8 bases separated the two germline ends. This CDR3 is built from 13 residues. In DNA, the CDR3 is TGCAGCGTCGACACGGCAACTAATGAAAAACTGTTTTTT. Its protein product is CSVDTATNEKLFF.

V and J are TRBV6-6 and TRBJ1-4; D gene uncertain. The CDR3 has 15 residues. Germline V gives CDR1 MNHNY, CDR2 SVGAGI (reference sequence). Trimming shortened V by 4 bases and J by 4 bases, and 13 bases separated the two germline ends. CDR3 residues: CASSWESQVNEKLFF. DNA for the CDR3: TGTGCCAGCAGTTGGGAGAGCCAAGTTAATGAAAAACTGTTTTTT.

The CDR3: CASSLAGNQPQHF. CDR3 DNA: TGTGCCAGCAGCCTGGCAGGTAATCAGCCCCAGCATTTT. This rearrangement joins TRBV11-2 to TRBJ1-5; D call uncertain. This CDR3 contains 13 residues. V lost 5 bases, J lost 4 bases, and 9 bases lay in between. The germline V gene has CDR1 SGHAT and CDR2 FQNNGV.

The chain recombines TRBV6-5 with TRBJ1-2; 7 bases match TRBD1. V shed 3 bases and J 2 bases; nucleotides not matched to a gene: 6. The CDR3 extends over 15 amino acids. In germline, CDR1 is MNHEY, CDR2 SVGAGI. Here the CDR3 DNA reads TGTGCCAGCAGTTATGGTTGGGGACAGAACTATGGCTACACCTTC. It codes for CASSYGWGQNYGYTF.

This clone was seen only a few times. J is TRBJ1-4 and V is TRBV6-6; possible D gene TRBD1, 5 bases. Germline CDR1 reads MNHNY; CDR2 reads SVGAGI (reference sequence). V lost 2 bases to trimming and J lost 6 bases, with 10 bases between them. This CDR3 has 14 residues. Here the CDR3 reads CASSYGGGDEKLFF. CDR3 coding DNA: TGTGCCAGCAGTTACGGGGGAGGAGATGAAAAACTGTTTTTT.

This clone has only a few counts. The chain couples TRBV4-3 to TRBJ2-3, with 8 bases aligning to TRBD2. CDR1 LGHNA and CDR2 YSLEER come from the germline V gene. The J segment lost 5 bases and the V segment lost 0 bases, leaving 7 bases of the junction unmatched. CDR3 length: 16 amino acids. CDR3 sequence (DNA): TGCGCCAGCAGCCAAGATCGGGGGGGGCGAGGAGATACGCAGTATTTT. This encodes CASSQDRGGRGDTQYF.

The chain recombines TRBV9 with TRBJ2-7; 8 bases match TRBD1. V gave up 4 bases and J gave up 5 bases; unmatched junction bases: 8. The CDR3 contains 14 residues. Germline CDR1 is SGDLS and CDR2 is YYNGEE. The CDR3 DNA is TGTGCCAGCAGCCCTCAGGGGGCTGGGCACGAGCAGTACTTC. Translation gives CASSPQGAGHEQYF. Using reference TRBV9 and TRBJ2-7 for the parts outside the CDR3, the full variable domain is DSGVTQTPKHLITATGQRVTLRCSPRSGDLSVYWYQQSLDQGLQFLIQYYNGEERAKGNILERFSAQQFPDLHSELNLSSLELGDSALYFCASSPQGAGHEQYFGPGTRLTVT.

This chain joins TRBV6-4 and TRBJ2-3; D might be TRBD2 (6 bases). Germline assignment: CDR1 MRHNA and CDR2 SNTAGT. The CDR3 contains 13 residues. V was clipped by 4 bases and J by 2 bases, with 7 bases between them. CDR3 bases: TGTGCCAGCAGTGCTAGCGTCACAGATACGCAGTATTTT. It codes for CASSASVTDTQYF.

This chain uses TRBV30 with TRBJ1-2, with TRBD1 as a possible D gene (5 bases). Trimming pared 4 bases from V and 4 bases from J, leaving 19 bases between. Germline CDR1 and CDR2: GTSNPN and SVGIG (reference sequence). The CDR3 sequence is 15 residues long. CDR3 in DNA: TGTGCCTGGACTTTAGAAGGGGTTCTCAGCTATGGCTACACCTTC. Protein: CAWTLEGVLSYGYTF.

The rearrangement links TRBV19 to TRBJ1-5; TRBD1 matches 8 bases. The junction had 5 bases not matched to a gene; V was cut back by 5 bases and J by 2 bases. Germline values: CDR1 LNHDA, CDR2 SQIVND (reference sequence). This CDR3 is built from 15 residues. CDR3 protein: CASSLQTGGNQPQHF. The CDR3 coding sequence is TGTGCCAGTAGTTTACAGACAGGGGGCAATCAGCCCCAGCATTTT.

The chain combines TRBV30 with TRBJ2-3, with a tentative D call TRBD1 (6 bases). The CDR3 covers 14 residues. Per the germline V gene, CDR1 is GTSNPN and CDR2 is SVGIG (reference sequence). Trimming pared 8 bases from V and 1 base from J, leaving 16 bases between. The CDR3 DNA sequence: TGTGCCACCCCGGGACATCTCCGCACAGATACGCAGTATTTT. As protein: CATPGHLRTDTQYF.

This chain uses TRBV5-1 with TRBJ2-7; TRBD1 might be the D (6 bases). The ends were cut back, 4 bases at V and 2 bases at J, with 16 bases in the middle. The CDR3 consists of 15 residues. Germline lookup yields CDR1 SGHRS and CDR2 YFSETQ. CDR3 coding DNA: TGCGCCAGCAGCCCGGGTTCTGGGGGCGCCTACGAGCAGTACTTC. Protein: CASSPGSGGAYEQYF. The entire variable domain, with the rest obtained from reference TRBV5-1 and TRBJ2-7, is as follows: KAGVTQTPRYLIKTRGQQVTLSCSPISGHRSVSWYQQTPGQGLQFLFEYFSETQRNKGNFPGRFSGRQFSNSRSEMNVSTLELGDSALYLCASSPGSGGAYEQYFGPGTRLTVT.

This clone occurred a few times. This chain joins TRBV2 and TRBJ1-3; 9 bases agree with TRBD1. This CDR3 spans 13 amino acids. V lost 6 bases and J lost 7; bases outside the gene matches: 4. The germline gives CDR1 SNHLY, CDR2 FYNNEI. CDR3 bases: TGTGCCAGCAGCGACAGGGGGTTGAACACCATATATTTT. Its protein is CASSDRGLNTIYF.

The rearrangement links TRBV9 to TRBJ1-1; D gene unclear. Germline V gene data show CDR1 as SGDLS and CDR2 as YYNGEE. This CDR3 has 15 residues. Trimming pared 1 base from V and 0 bases from J, leaving 10 bases between. The CDR3 nucleotides read TGTGCCAGCAGCGTATCTGAGCTCATGAACACTGAAGCTTTCTTT. Its protein product is CASSVSELMNTEAFF.

The chain uses TRBV6-9 and TRBJ2-7, with D possibly being TRBD1 (6 bases). Germline V gives CDR1 MNHGY, CDR2 SVAAGI. The CDR3 loop spans 14 amino acids. The V end lost 4 bases, the J end lost 4 bases, and 14 bases lay between the germline ends. The CDR3 loop reads CASSSLGQGYEQYF. CDR3 DNA sequence: TGTGCCAGCAGTTCCCTGGGGCAGGGGTACGAGCAGTACTTC.